Reported below is one TCR beta chain. Its antigen target is currently unknown. A much bigger clone sits one base away, suggesting this may be a read error. The entry originates in a study (dated by TCRdb to between 2015 and 2016). Receptor libraries were prepared by RT-PCR. Sequencing used an Illumina MiSeq. The public reads were quality trimmed at Q25 with fastp and then assembled into clones with MiXCR by TCRdb, keeping productive beta chains. Each CDR3 protein appears once, grouped with its most common genes and DNA. Present in this sample are about 680,000 distinct CDR3 sequences, approximately 15% of which were seen just once. About 3.6% of the sample is held by the ten biggest clonotypes. The CDR3 has 14 amino acids, counting the end cysteine and phenylalanine. The entry retains the CDR3 DNA only, 42 bases that are in frame from base 1. The germline V gene provides CDR1 SGHTA and CDR2 FQGNSA.

The V gene is TRBV7-2 and the J gene is TRBJ1-2; TRBD1 could be the D gene, as 6 bases match. Sample: memory CD4+ T cells from blood. This TCR was recovered from a female donor in good health, serving as a healthy control. The CDR3 region has the sequence CAGSRTVPNYGYTF. The DNA sequence is as follows: TGTGCCGGCAGTCGGACAGTCCCTAACTATGGCTACACCTTC. With all but the CDR3 taken from the reference TRBV7-2 and TRBJ1-2 genes, the full variable domain is: GAGVSQSPSNKVTEKGKDVELRCDPISGHTALYWYRQSLGQGLEFLIYFQGNSAPDKSGLPSDRFSAERTGGSVSTLTIQRTQQEDSAVYLCAGSRTVPNYGYTFGSGTRLTVV.